This is a list of T cell receptor beta chains from one sample in a study of monozygotic twins with inflammatory bowel disease. TCRdb re-analyzed the 5' RACE reads; it lists each CDR3 protein once, without DNA. In all, the sample yields 350,000 to 400,000 distinct CDR3 sequences. Material for sequencing was blood. These receptor sequences come from a human donor with ulcerative colitis or Crohn's disease, or a healthy co-twin of an affected twin (not recorded which). Each CDR3 is given with its conserved first and last residue.

j_call cdr3_length v_call cdr3_aa
TRBJ1-4 14 TRBV15 CATSRDGSNEKLFF
TRBJ2-1 15 TRBV7-7 CASSLAPRGYNEQFF
TRBJ2-1 13 TRBV27 CASSPVTEDEQFF
TRBJ1-2 16 TRBV6-5 CASSYGTGASNYGYTF
TRBJ2-1 13 TRBV6-1 CASSASRGDEQFF
TRBJ2-7 14 TRBV7-3 CASSLTPGQYEQYF
TRBJ1-5 13 TRBV6-5 CASSYSRVQPQHF
TRBJ2-7 13 TRBV20-1 CSAPRDHSYEQYF
TRBJ2-7 15 TRBV5-4 CASSPDLVSSYEQYF
TRBJ1-4 18 TRBV11-2 CASSTNLLSSATNEKLFF
TRBJ2-3 16 TRBV24-1 CATSDTRGGRTDTQYF